This paragraph reports one T cell receptor beta chain. Its antigen is unidentified. This sample was taken from a study of cytomegalovirus exposure and HLA in healthy donors. Study-level findings and limits: The authors listed approximately 160 TCR beta chains as cytomegalovirus-associated. Reports credit the classifier with highly specific, highly sensitive diagnosis of cytomegalovirus status.

This CDR3 comprises 18 residues. Germline V gene lookup returns CDR1 MNHEY and CDR2 SMNVEV (reference sequence). Trimming took 1 base from V and 2 from J; bases not matched to a gene: 5. Sequencing used immunoSEQ multiplex PCR; TCRdb keeps in-frame clones, though not all of them. The sample includes about 120,000 clones, around 88% of them seen just once. The rearrangement uses TRBV27 and TRBJ2-3, with 14 bases aligning to TRBD2. Sequencing used PBMCs. The clonotype was recovered from a man aged 18-30 years in good health and CMV-seronegative. The CDR3 DNA is TGTGCCAGCAGTTTATGGGGACTAGCGGGAGTCAACACAGATACGCAGTATTTT. It codes for CASSLWGLAGVNTDTQYF.